What follows are 24 T cell receptor beta chains derived from one specimen sequenced in a study of OX40 agonist ivuxolimab in advanced cancers. The table came from immunoSEQ multiplex PCR; TCRdb's copy has only in-frame clones and leaves some out. Among approximately 68,000 clones listed, 75% to 90% were seen once. Sequencing used CD4+ or CD8+ T cells sorted from blood, obtained in a trial of the OX40 agonist ivuxolimab. All receptors come from an adult with an advanced solid tumor such as melanoma, head and neck, liver or kidney cancer.

This chain links TRBV18 with TRBJ2-5, with 9 bases identical to TRBD1. Germline V lookup: CDR1 KGHSH, CDR2 LQKENI. The CDR3 sequence is 14 residues long. Unmatched junction bases numbered 2, after V lost 3 bases and J lost 3 bases. The CDR3 region has the DNA TGTGCCAGCTCACCTAGGACAGGGGAAGAGACCCAGTACTTC. Residues: CASSPRTGEETQYF.

The chain combines TRBV6-6 with TRBJ1-1; D call uncertain. Trimming pared 7 bases from V and 1 base from J, leaving 13 bases between. The length of the CDR3 is 14 residues. CDR1 and CDR2 from the germline V gene are MNHNY and SVGAGI (reference sequence). The DNA of the CDR3 is TGTGCCAGCACCATTATGATGGGGAACACTGAAGCTTTCTTT. Translating it yields CASTIMMGNTEAFF.

The gene calls are TRBV27 and TRBJ1-1, with a tentative D call TRBD1 (6 bases). This CDR3 has 14 amino acids. With 5 bases removed from V and 10 bases from J, the gap between germline ends came to 20 bases. Germline V CDR1 and CDR2: MNHEY, SMNVEV (reference sequence). CDR3 in amino acids: CASSPGGGGMRAFF. CDR3 DNA sequence: TGTGCCAGCAGTCCGGGAGGAGGGGGGATGAGAGCTTTCTTT.

The V gene is TRBV30, the J gene TRBJ2-7, with 7 bases matching TRBD2. Germline assignment: CDR1 GTSNPN and CDR2 SVGIG (reference sequence). This CDR3 is built from 14 residues. V dropped 3 bases and J dropped 6; count of bases not matched to a gene: 11. The CDR3 DNA follows: TGTGCCTGGAGGGGGGGGAGGGCCTTTGCCGAGCAGTACTTC. It specifies CAWRGGRAFAEQYF.

This chain links TRBV21-1 with TRBJ1-1. TRBV21-1 is tagged as a pseudogene. The CDR3 extends over 11 amino acids. The CDR3 sequence is CASTLGTEAFF. In DNA, the CDR3 is TGTGCCAGCACATTGGGCACTGAAGCTTTCTTT.

The chain has TRBV21-1 and TRBJ1-1; the listed D gene, TRBD1, was not tested against the DNA. TRBV21-1 is deemed a pseudogene. This CDR3 spans 14 amino acids. DNA of the CDR3: TGTGCCAGCAGCAAAGGAGGGGGAAACACTGAAGCTTTCTTT. This encodes CASSKGGGNTEAFF.

The gene calls are TRBV5-1 and TRBJ1-4; tentative D call: TRBD1 (6 bases). The V gene's germline CDR1 is SGHRS and CDR2 YFSETQ. V dropped 0 bases and J dropped 8 bases, with 8 bases sitting between them. The CDR3 runs 13 residues. Written as DNA, the CDR3 is TGCGCCAGCAGCTTGGGACAGGCGGAAAAACTGTTTTTT. Its protein product is CASSLGQAEKLFF. The variable domain in full, with the rest retrieved from reference TRBV5-1 and TRBJ1-4, is KAGVTQTPRYLIKTRGQQVTLSCSPISGHRSVSWYQQTPGQGLQFLFEYFSETQRNKGNFPGRFSGRQFSNSRSEMNVSTLELGDSALYLCASSLGQAEKLFFGSGTQLSVL.

The gene calls are TRBV27 and TRBJ1-5; perhaps TRBD1 as D (6 bases). Trimming removed 1 base at V and 5 bases at J, with 12 bases between. This CDR3 region has 15 residues. CDR1 is MNHEY and CDR2 is SMNVEV in the germline V gene (reference sequence). CDR3 sequence (DNA): TGTGCCAGCAGTTTATGGGCAGGGGCCGATCAGCCCCAGCATTTT. Protein product: CASSLWAGADQPQHF.

The CDR3 coding sequence is TGTGCCAGCAGCTCCGGGGCAAGGGGGCTGACAGATACGCAGTATTTT. Protein sequence: CASSSGARGLTDTQYF. This chain connects TRBV7-9 to TRBJ2-3; 7 bases are shared with TRBD1. Trimming cost V 4 bases and J 3 bases; bases outside gene matches: 10. The CDR3 contains 16 residues. Germline assignment: CDR1 SEHNR and CDR2 FQNEAQ (reference sequence).

The V and J genes are TRBV6-6 and TRBJ2-3, with TRBD2 as a possible D gene (7 bases). The CDR3 sequence is 15 residues long. The germline V and J ends were trimmed by 9 bases and 1 base, with 17 bases remaining between them. Germline V gene data show CDR1 as MNHNY and CDR2 as SVGAGI (reference sequence). The CDR3 sequence: CASRKGGGRTDTQYF. CDR3 DNA: TGTGCCAGTAGAAAAGGGGGGGGACGCACAGATACGCAGTATTTT.

V usage is TRBV28 and J usage is TRBJ2-7, with 7 positions matching TRBD1. CDR1 and CDR2 from the germline V gene are MDHEN and SYDVKM. CDR3 length: 14 amino acids. Losses at the gene ends were 1 base for V and 6 bases for J; bases not matched to a gene: 6. The CDR3 DNA reads TGTGCCAGCAGTTTATTCCAAGGGGGCGGCGAGCAGTACTTC. This sequence encodes CASSLFQGGGEQYF.

The J gene is TRBJ2-7, the V gene TRBV19; TRBD1 aligns across 9 bases. The germline gives CDR1 LNHDA, CDR2 SQIVND (reference sequence). Trimming removed 8 bases from V and 6 bases from J; junction bases left unmatched: 17. The CDR3 runs to 16 residues. In DNA, the CDR3 is TGTGCCAGTTCCCCAATTATGGCGAGGGACAGGGCCGAGCAGTACTTC. Its translation: CASSPIMARDRAEQYF.

With respect to this clone: A junction end diverges from the germline sequence, so it may reflect a read error. The sample carries other DNA sequences with the same CDR3. V and J are TRBV28 and TRBJ1-5, with D hard to call. The CDR3 runs to 12 residues. Germline V gene sequence: CDR1 MDHEN, CDR2 SYDVKM. DNA of the CDR3: TGTGCCAGCAGGGAAATCAATCAGCCCCAACATTTT. Protein product: CASREINQPQHF.

The V and J genes are TRBV6-5 and TRBJ1-1, with unresolved D. V lost 10 bases and J lost 1, with 13 bases in between. The CDR3 covers 13 residues. Germline V gives CDR1 MNHEY, CDR2 SVGAGI. Here the CDR3 reads CANLQEENTEAFF. The DNA for the CDR3 is TGTGCCAACCTCCAGGAAGAGAACACTGAAGCTTTCTTT.

The chain joins TRBV6-6 to TRBJ1-1, with D possibly being TRBD1 (5 bases). Trimming removed 4 bases at V and 0 bases at J, with 9 bases between. The germline CDR1 and CDR2 sequences are MNHNY and SVGAGI (reference sequence). This CDR3 has 14 residues. Written as DNA, the CDR3 is TGTGCCAGCAGTTTTCAGGGAATGAACACTGAAGCTTTCTTT. Translated, it gives CASSFQGMNTEAFF.

The chain couples TRBV19 to TRBJ2-7, with TRBD1 as a possible D gene (5 bases). V dropped 0 bases and J dropped 7 bases, with 7 bases sitting between them. Germline lookup yields CDR1 LNHDA and CDR2 SQIVND (reference sequence). This CDR3 is built from 12 residues. The CDR3 is CASSIDRAEQYF. The DNA of the CDR3 is TGTGCCAGTAGTATAGACAGGGCGGAGCAGTACTTC.

The chain combines TRBV28 with TRBJ1-1; 10 bases match TRBD1. The germline gives CDR1 MDHEN, CDR2 SYDVKM. Trimming removed 6 bases from V and 5 bases from J; junction bases left unmatched: 12. This CDR3 spans 16 amino acids. The CDR3 sequence: CASSLGTGAAVTEAFF. In nucleotides, the CDR3 is TGTGCCAGCAGCCTCGGGACAGGGGCTGCGGTAACTGAAGCTTTCTTT.

The chain joins TRBV5-5 to TRBJ2-7; D uncertain. The CDR3 extends over 14 amino acids. Deletions cut 4 bases from V and 3 bases from J, with 14 bases between. In germline, CDR1 is SGHKS, CDR2 YYEKEE (reference sequence). The CDR3 DNA reads as TGTGCCAGCAGCCCGAGTTGGGTAAGCTACGAGCAGTACTTC. Protein: CASSPSWVSYEQYF.

The chain links TRBV6-5 to TRBJ2-7; no clear D. The CDR3 covers 16 residues. Germline CDR1 is MNHEY and CDR2 is SVGAGI. The V and J ends lost 0 bases and 1 base respectively, with 13 bases between them. CDR3 amino acids: CASSYSLDPGSYEQYF. DNA for the CDR3: TGTGCCAGCAGTTACTCATTGGACCCTGGTTCCTACGAGCAGTACTTC.

V is TRBV12-5 and J is TRBJ2-2; D could derive from TRBD1 or TRBD2 (7 bases each). Per the germline V gene, CDR1 is LGHNT and CDR2 is FRNRAP. V dropped 3 bases and J dropped 6 bases, with 14 bases sitting between them. The CDR3 runs to 15 residues. The CDR3 here is CASGFRGGGPGELFF. The CDR3 DNA reads TGTGCTAGTGGTTTCAGGGGGGGCGGACCCGGGGAGCTGTTTTTT.

Comment on this clone: This same CDR3 is encoded by further DNA sequences in the sample. The chain uses TRBV9 and TRBJ1-3; perhaps TRBD1 as D (5 bases). Trimming cost V 4 bases and J 3 bases, with 8 bases left between them. Germline CDR1 SGDLS, CDR2 YYNGEE. The CDR3 totals 13 residues. Here the CDR3 DNA reads TGTGCCAGCAGCAGGGGAGATGGAAACACCATATATTTT. Residues: CASSRGDGNTIYF.

The V gene is TRBV28, the J gene TRBJ2-3; D gene unclear. V was pared by 9 bases and J by 0 bases, with 7 bases between. Germline CDR1 reads MDHEN; CDR2 reads SYDVKM. The length of the CDR3 is 12 residues. Here the CDR3 reads CASVGSTDTQYF. For the CDR3, the DNA is TGTGCCAGTGTGGGGAGCACAGATACGCAGTATTTT.

The gene calls are TRBV19 and TRBJ1-2; no definite D call. The V end was cut by 0 bases, the J end by 3 bases, with 5 bases between. CDR3 length: 13 residues. Germline values: CDR1 LNHDA, CDR2 SQIVND (reference sequence). CDR3 amino acids: CASSIEGHYGYTF. CDR3 nucleotide sequence: TGTGCCAGTAGTATAGAGGGCCACTATGGCTACACCTTC. Full variable domain (outside the CDR3, taken from reference TRBV19 and TRBJ1-2): DGGITQSPKYLFRKEGQNVTLSCEQNLNHDAMYWYRQDPGQGLRLIYYSQIVNDFQKGDIAEGYSVSREKKESFPLTVTSAQKNPTAFYLCASSIEGHYGYTFGSGTRLTVV.

This clone has more than one count but fewer than ten. V usage is TRBV5-1 and J usage is TRBJ1-6; 8 bases align to TRBD1. The V and J ends lost 4 bases and 7 bases, in that order; junction bases with no gene match: 7. This CDR3 has 15 amino acids. CDR1 and CDR2 from the germline V gene are SGHRS and YFSETQ. The chain's CDR3 is CASSPRGQVNSPLHF. The CDR3 nucleotides are TGCGCCAGCAGCCCACGGGGACAGGTCAATTCACCCCTCCACTTT.